This record covers a single T cell receptor (beta chain). What it binds is not known. Here immunoSEQ multiplex PCR was the method, and the copy in TCRdb shows in-frame clones only, minus some. The sample consists of fewer than 120,000 clones, approximately 90% of them appearing once. V lost 3 bases to trimming and J lost 4 bases; unmatched junction nucleotides: 2. The germline CDR1 and CDR2 sequences are ENHRY and SYGVKD. The CDR3 is 13 residues long. The data derive from a study of T cell responses to AZD1222 COVID-19 vaccine. Study background: Pooled samples include second doses given at about 4 or 12 weeks.

Study-level findings and limits: The breadth and depth of Spike-specific TCRs increased once two AZD1222 doses had been given. Nearly half of spike-specific TCRs reportedly target unmutated variant regions.

The receptor comes from an adult in good health. The chain has TRBV10-3 and TRBJ1-2, with 7 nucleotides matching TRBD1. Sequences were derived from peripheral blood, sampled on day 0 of AZD1222 vaccination. CDR3 sequence (DNA): TGTGCCATCAGTGACAGGGGGAGCTATGGCTACACCTTC. Amino acids: CAISDRGSYGYTF.